This entry lists 29 T cell receptor beta chains sequenced from one sample in a study of graft-versus-host responses after intestinal transplantation. Using immunoSEQ multiplex PCR, the repertoire was profiled, and TCRdb retains in-frame clones only, with some absent. The sample contains roughly 92,000 clones, 88% of which appear only once. No cognate antigen is known for these TCRs. This specimen consisted of unstimulated CD4+ T cells sorted from spleen or lymph node cells, obtained before transplant. The receptors derive from a human donor who was the organ donor for an intestinal transplant.

The chain has TRBV30 and TRBJ1-1; a possible D gene is TRBD1 (5 bases). Germline V gives CDR1 GTSNPN, CDR2 SVGIG (reference sequence). Trimming took off 4 bases at V and 11 bases at J, with 20 bases between the two ends. The CDR3 is 13 amino acids. The CDR3 sequence is CAWNYGTGSVAFF. The CDR3 bases are TGTGCCTGGAACTATGGTACAGGTTCGGTGGCTTTCTTT. Full variable domain (missing parts from reference TRBV30 and TRBJ1-1): SQTIHQWPATLVQPVGSPLSLECTVEGTSNPNLYWYRQAAGRGLQLLFYSVGIGQISSEVPQNLSASRPQDRQFILSSKKLLLSDSGFYLCAWNYGTGSVAFFGQGTRLTVV.

V usage is TRBV5-4 and J usage is TRBJ2-1; 13 positions agree with TRBD2. The CDR3 totals 14 residues. Germline V gene lookup returns CDR1 SGHNT and CDR2 YYREEE (reference sequence). V lost 1 base to trimming and J lost 12 bases; unmatched junction nucleotides: 4. The CDR3, as DNA: TGTGCCAGCAGCTTGACACTAGCGGGGGGGCGGCAGTTCTTC. Its protein product is CASSLTLAGGRQFF. Full variable domain (missing parts from reference TRBV5-4 and TRBJ2-1): ETGVTQSPTHLIKTRGQQVTLRCSSQSGHNTVSWYQQALGQGPQFIFQYYREEENGRGNFPPRFSGLQFPNYSSELNVNALELDDSALYLCASSLTLAGGRQFFGPGTRLTVL.

This chain connects TRBV7-3 to TRBJ2-6, with a tentative D call TRBD2 (5 bases). Germline CDR1 SGHTA, CDR2 FQGTGA. Trimming stripped 5 bases from V and 4 bases from J, with 12 bases between. CDR3 length: 15 residues. CDR3 residues: CASSRDVSGANVLTF. DNA for the CDR3: TGTGCCAGCAGCCGGGATGTTTCCGGGGCCAACGTCCTGACTTTC.

The chain combines TRBV9 with TRBJ2-1, with TRBD2 matching over 11 bases. The CDR3 length is 16 residues. V shed 3 bases and J 8 bases; nucleotides not matched to a gene: 10. Germline V gene sequence: CDR1 SGDLS, CDR2 YYNGEE. The CDR3 sequence is CASSAIAGGPLDEQFF. The CDR3 nucleotides read TGTGCCAGCAGCGCTATAGCGGGGGGGCCTTTGGATGAGCAGTTCTTC.

The genes are TRBV6-1 and TRBJ1-1; D call uncertain. Germline V lookup: CDR1 MNHNS, CDR2 SASEGT. CDR3 length: 11 amino acids. V lost 10 bases, J lost 7 bases, and 13 bases lay in between. CDR3 bases: TGTGCCACCCCTAGAGGGAGTGAAGCTTTCTTT. The encoded protein is CATPRGSEAFF.

The J gene is TRBJ2-7, the V gene TRBV7-6; D perhaps matches TRBD1 (6 bases). V lost 1 base to trimming and J lost 6 bases, with 7 bases between them. CDR1 and CDR2 (germline): SGHVS, FNYEAQ. The CDR3 is 12 amino acids. CDR3 sequence reads: CASSLDRAEQYF. CDR3 DNA sequence: TGTGCCAGCAGCTTAGACAGGGCCGAGCAGTACTTC.

The chain uses TRBV11-3 and TRBJ1-2; 9 nucleotides align to TRBD1. J was trimmed by 6 bases and V by 5 bases; bases with no gene match: 4. The CDR3 runs to 13 residues. CDR1 is SGHNT, CDR2 YENEEA, per germline. The CDR3 protein is CASSVRQGDGYTF. DNA of the CDR3: TGTGCCAGCAGCGTACGACAGGGGGATGGCTACACCTTC.

This sequence joins TRBV29-1 and TRBJ2-5; D remains ambiguous. Germline V gene data show CDR1 as SQVTM and CDR2 as ANQGSEA. Trimming cost V 8 bases and J 2 bases, with 12 bases left between them. The CDR3 runs to 12 residues. CDR3: CSLVSVQETQYF. DNA for the CDR3: TGCAGCCTTGTGTCGGTACAAGAGACCCAGTACTTC.

This clone was seen more than once but under ten times. This chain connects TRBV18 to TRBJ2-2; the match to TRBD2 covers 8 bases. Per germline, CDR1 KGHSH and CDR2 LQKENI. With 3 bases clipped from V and 0 bases from J, the junction kept 3 bases outside the gene matches. CDR3 length equals 16 residues. The CDR3 coding sequence is TGTGCCAGCTCACCGACACTAGCGGCGAACACCGGGGAGCTGTTTTTT. Translated: CASSPTLAANTGELFF.

The chain has TRBV5-1 and TRBJ1-3, with D maybe TRBD1 (6 bases). Germline CDR1 and CDR2: SGHRS and YFSETQ. This CDR3 region has 14 residues. Trimming removed 4 bases at V and 8 bases at J, with 16 bases between. The CDR3 DNA reads TGCGCCAGCAGCCCGGCGGACAGCCGGGACACCATATATTTT. It specifies CASSPADSRDTIYF.

This chain links TRBV28 with TRBJ2-3; 15 bases are a match to TRBD2. This CDR3 contains 18 residues. V was clipped by 7 bases and J by 6 bases; unmatched bases: 14. The germline gives CDR1 MDHEN, CDR2 SYDVKM. The CDR3 is CASTLRKGLAGGPDTQYF. For the CDR3, the DNA is TGTGCCAGCACCCTTCGGAAGGGACTAGCGGGAGGACCGGATACGCAGTATTTT.

J is TRBJ2-1 and V is TRBV7-2, with D tentatively TRBD2 (6 bases). Per germline, CDR1 SGHTA and CDR2 FQGNSA. CDR3 length equals 18 residues. Trimming cost V 1 base and J 3 bases, with 19 bases left between them. The chain's CDR3 is CASSLESLTGANYNEQFF. CDR3 nucleotide sequence: TGTGCCAGCAGCTTAGAGAGTCTAACGGGAGCGAACTACAATGAGCAGTTCTTC.

This chain joins TRBV11-2 and TRBJ2-3; D is undetermined. This CDR3 spans 13 amino acids. The V gene's germline CDR1 is SGHAT and CDR2 FQNNGV. V gave up 1 base and J gave up 5 bases, with 7 bases separating them. The CDR3: CASSLGRLDTQYF. CDR3 coding DNA: TGTGCCAGCAGCTTAGGTAGACTAGATACGCAGTATTTT.

This clone occurred a few times. V and J are TRBV6-5 and TRBJ2-7; no clear D. Germline CDR1 is MNHEY and CDR2 is SVGAGI. V was shortened by 0 bases and J by 5 bases, with 8 bases between the two germline ends. CDR3 size: 13 residues. The CDR3 sequence: CASSYSSVHEQYF. In DNA form, the CDR3 reads TGTGCCAGCAGTTACTCGAGTGTCCACGAGCAGTACTTC.

This clone has more than one count but fewer than ten. The chain is built from TRBV6-5 and TRBJ2-7; D not certain. Germline CDR1 reads MNHEY; CDR2 reads SVGAGI. Trimming shortened V by 2 bases and J by 5 bases, and 4 bases separated the two germline ends. This CDR3 comprises 11 residues. CDR3 bases: TGTGCCAGCAGTTACCTTGACGAGCAGTACTTC. It is translated as CASSYLDEQYF.

This clone occurred once. The V call is TRBV7-2, the J call TRBJ2-1; 10 bases fit TRBD2. The germline CDR1 and CDR2 sequences are SGHTA and FQGNSA. V was clipped by 4 bases and J by 5 bases; unmatched bases: 2. The CDR3 contains 14 residues. CDR3 DNA sequence: TGTGCCAGCAGCTCTAGCGGGAGAAACAATGAGCAGTTCTTC. This sequence encodes CASSSSGRNNEQFF. The entire variable domain, with the rest obtained from reference TRBV7-2 and TRBJ2-1, is as follows: GAGVSQSPSNKVTEKGKDVELRCDPISGHTALYWYRQSLGQGLEFLIYFQGNSAPDKSGLPSDRFSAERTGGSVSTLTIQRTQQEDSAVYLCASSSSGRNNEQFFGPGTRLTVL.

The chain has TRBV2 and TRBJ1-5, with D uncertain. The V and J ends lost 1 base and 3 bases respectively, with 10 bases between them. CDR3 length: 15 residues. Germline V gene lookup returns CDR1 SNHLY and CDR2 FYNNEI. CDR3 nucleotides: TGTGCCAGCAGTGAAGGACGGAGGCCCAATCAGCCCCAGCATTTT. Translating it yields CASSEGRRPNQPQHF.

The chain couples TRBV5-6 to TRBJ2-2; 9 bases fit TRBD2. J lost 6 bases, V lost 2 bases, and 14 bases had no gene match. Per germline, CDR1 SGHDT and CDR2 YYEEEE. The CDR3 contains 18 residues. This CDR3 is CASSFLVAGVGRAGELFF. The CDR3, as DNA: TGTGCCAGCAGCTTTTTAGTAGCGGGAGTCGGGCGAGCCGGGGAGCTGTTTTTT.

The V call is TRBV11-2, the J call TRBJ2-2; D is unresolved. Germline-derived CDR1 and CDR2 are SGHAT and FQNNGV. The CDR3 sequence is 15 residues long. Trimming shortened V by 1 base and J by 1 base, and 7 bases separated the two germline ends. CDR3 nucleotide sequence: TGTGCCAGCAGCTTAGTCACGGGGAACACCGGGGAGCTGTTTTTT. This sequence encodes CASSLVTGNTGELFF.

The rearrangement links TRBV7-3 to TRBJ2-1; TRBD2 matches 13 bases. This CDR3 has 14 residues. Trimming at V came to 4 bases and at J to 13 bases, leaving 7 bases not matched to a gene. Germline assignment: CDR1 SGHTA and CDR2 FQGTGA. The DNA of the CDR3 is TGTGCCAGCAGCTCAGGGACTAGCGGGGCCCATCAGTTCTTC. Amino acids: CASSSGTSGAHQFF.

The chain combines TRBV11-3 with TRBJ1-6, with 7 bases matching TRBD1. V was clipped by 1 base and J by 7 bases; unmatched bases: 1. Germline CDR1 and CDR2: SGHNT and YENEEA. This CDR3 has 14 residues. CDR3 sequence reads: CASSLGQGNSPLHF. In DNA form, the CDR3 reads TGTGCCAGCAGCTTAGGACAGGGCAATTCACCCCTCCACTTT.

This chain joins TRBV7-2 and TRBJ2-3; 10 nucleotides match TRBD1. Germline V CDR1 and CDR2: SGHTA, FQGNSA. Germline trimming cut 1 base from V and 6 bases from J; bases unmatched to any gene: 4. The CDR3 contains 15 residues. The CDR3 bases are TGTGCCAGCAGCTTAGGGGACAGGGGAGCGGATACGCAGTATTTT. Translated, it gives CASSLGDRGADTQYF.

This chain connects TRBV4-1 to TRBJ1-4, with no clear D. V was trimmed by 3 bases and J by 8 bases, leaving 7 bases between them. Germline CDR1 reads MGHRA; CDR2 reads YSYEKL. CDR3 length equals 12 residues. The CDR3 DNA reads as TGCGCCAGCAGCCAGGGCGGGGAAAAACTGTTTTTT. This encodes CASSQGGEKLFF.

The chain combines TRBV11-2 with TRBJ1-1, with D unresolved. There are 12 residues in the CDR3. The germline V gene encodes CDR1 SGHAT and CDR2 FQNNGV. Trimming removed 5 bases from V and 10 bases from J, with 14 bases in between. The CDR3 is CASSPGESRAFF. CDR3 in DNA: TGTGCCAGCAGCCCCGGGGAGAGTAGAGCTTTCTTT.

This clone was observed a few times. The chain employs TRBV30 and TRBJ1-1, with D perhaps TRBD1 (6 bases). Trimming cost V 1 base and J 1 base, with 16 bases left between them. Germline-derived CDR1 and CDR2 are GTSNPN and SVGIG (reference sequence). This CDR3 is built from 16 residues. The CDR3 nucleotides are TGTGCCTGGAGTGGCAGGGGATCCGCCCGGAACACTGAAGCTTTCTTT. It yields the protein CAWSGRGSARNTEAFF.

The CDR3 region is CAWGTTDTQYF. CDR3 bases: TGTGCCTGGGGGACTACAGATACGCAGTATTTT. The chain couples TRBV30 to TRBJ2-3; D is perhaps TRBD2 (6 bases). The V and J ends lost 5 bases and 3 bases respectively, with 6 bases between them. Germline V gives CDR1 GTSNPN, CDR2 SVGIG (reference sequence). CDR3 length equals 11 residues. Complete variable domain (other parts from reference TRBV30 and TRBJ2-3): SQTIHQWPATLVQPVGSPLSLECTVEGTSNPNLYWYRQAAGRGLQLLFYSVGIGQISSEVPQNLSASRPQDRQFILSSKKLLLSDSGFYLCAWGTTDTQYFGPGTRLTVL.

This clone is a singleton in its sample. This chain's CDR3 is CSVGEAHYNEQFF. The CDR3, as DNA: TGCAGCGTTGGGGAGGCTCACTACAATGAGCAGTTCTTC. The V and J genes are TRBV29-1 and TRBJ2-1; tentative D call: TRBD2 (6 bases). Trimming took off 4 bases at V and 3 bases at J, with 10 bases between the two ends. CDR1 and CDR2 from the germline V gene are SQVTM and ANQGSEA. The CDR3 has 13 amino acids.

The chain is built from TRBV18 and TRBJ1-2, with TRBD1 identical over 7 bases. With 2 bases clipped from V and 10 bases from J, the junction kept 16 bases outside the gene matches. Germline CDR1 reads KGHSH; CDR2 reads LQKENI. The CDR3 has 16 residues. CDR3 nucleotides: TGTGCCAGCTCACCAGTCGCGACAGGGTCCGAAACCCTCTACACCTTC. Translation gives CASSPVATGSETLYTF. The complete variable domain, with remaining parts taken from reference TRBV18 and TRBJ1-2, reads NAGVMQNPRHLVRRRGQEARLRCSPMKGHSHVYWYRQLPEEGLKFMVYLQKENIIDESGMPKERFSAEFPKEGPSILRIQQVVRGDSAAYFCASSPVATGSETLYTFGSGTRLTVV.

This rearrangement joins TRBV10-3 to TRBJ1-1; D is perhaps TRBD1 (6 bases). The CDR3 has 17 residues. Germline values: CDR1 ENHRY, CDR2 SYGVKD. V dropped 6 bases and J dropped 2 bases, with 22 bases sitting between them. CDR3 region: CAIRRDESTGKNTEAFF. The CDR3 nucleotides are TGTGCCATCAGGCGCGACGAGAGCACAGGGAAAAACACTGAAGCTTTCTTT.